The 22 T cell receptor beta chains below were found in one sample sequenced in a study of blood T cell repertoires in COVID-19. The assay was immunoSEQ multiplex PCR, and TCRdb's table has in-frame clones only and misses some. The sample lists some 150,000 clones, roughly 83% occurring once. The sequenced sample was peripheral blood. These receptors all stem from a woman aged 65 to 85 with COVID-19, enrolled during active disease.

This chain joins TRBV4-3 and TRBJ1-6; 7 bases align to TRBD1. J lost 10 bases, V lost 1 base, and 13 bases had no gene match. This CDR3 is built from 17 residues. Germline V gene sequence: CDR1 LGHNA, CDR2 YSLEER. The CDR3 reads CASSQAWDSRPSSPLHF. As DNA, the CDR3 is TGCGCCAGCAGCCAAGCTTGGGACAGCCGCCCGAGCTCACCCCTCCACTTT.

The V and J genes are TRBV27 and TRBJ1-2, with TRBD1 matching 10 bases. The CDR3 totals 15 residues. Germline V lookup: CDR1 MNHEY, CDR2 SMNVEV (reference sequence). V shed 6 bases, J shed 4 bases, and the junction held 8 bases outside the gene matches. As DNA, the CDR3 is TGTGCCAGCAGCGGGACAGGGGCCGAGTTCTATGGCTACACCTTC. Translated, it gives CASSGTGAEFYGYTF.

The rearrangement joins TRBV5-4 to TRBJ2-5, with 8 bases aligning to TRBD2. The length of the CDR3 is 16 residues. J gave up 2 bases and V 4 bases, and 10 bases lay outside the gene matches. Germline V gives CDR1 SGHNT, CDR2 YYREEE (reference sequence). The CDR3 protein is CASSPVAASGQETQYF. The CDR3 nucleotides read TGTGCCAGCAGCCCGGTCGCAGCTAGCGGGCAAGAGACCCAGTACTTC. Filled out from reference TRBV5-4 and TRBJ2-5, the complete variable domain reads ETGVTQSPTHLIKTRGQQVTLRCSSQSGHNTVSWYQQALGQGPQFIFQYYREEENGRGNFPPRFSGLQFPNYSSELNVNALELDDSALYLCASSPVAASGQETQYFGPGTRLLVL.

The chain combines TRBV7-6 with TRBJ1-2, with 9 bases identical to TRBD1. Per germline, CDR1 SGHVS and CDR2 FNYEAQ. This CDR3 has 15 amino acids. V was pared by 5 bases and J by 4 bases, with 8 bases of the junction left unmatched. CDR3 bases: TGTGCCAGCAGCCCGGGGACAGGGACCAGCTATGGCTACACCTTC. Its protein is CASSPGTGTSYGYTF.

V usage is TRBV7-9 and J usage is TRBJ1-2; 9 bases line up with TRBD1. In germline, CDR1 is SEHNR, CDR2 FQNEAQ (reference sequence). V lost 6 bases, J lost 4 bases, and 6 bases stayed unmatched. CDR3 size: 14 residues. The CDR3 nucleotides are TGTGCCAGCAGTCCCGGGACAGGGTCCTATGGCTACACCTTC. Translated, it gives CASSPGTGSYGYTF. Filled out from reference TRBV7-9 and TRBJ1-2, the complete variable domain reads DTGVSQNPRHKITKRGQNVTFRCDPISEHNRLYWYRQTLGQGPEFLTYFQNEAQLEKSRLLSDRFSAERPKGSFSTLEIQRTEQGDSAMYLCASSPGTGSYGYTFGSGTRLTVV.

This clone was counted only a few times. CDR3 DNA sequence: TGTGCCAGTAGCCAGGGTGGTGGCTATGGCTACACCTTC. Translating it yields CASSQGGGYGYTF. V usage is TRBV19 and J usage is TRBJ1-2, with D perhaps TRBD1 (5 bases). The germline V gene has CDR1 LNHDA and CDR2 SQIVND (reference sequence). V was pared by 6 bases and J by 4 bases, with 12 bases between. The CDR3 extends over 13 amino acids.

The chain combines TRBV6-6 with TRBJ2-7, with unresolved D. CDR1 MNHNY and CDR2 SVGAGI come from the germline V gene (reference sequence). Trimming removed 7 bases at V and 2 bases at J, with 12 bases between. This CDR3 spans 13 amino acids. The DNA of the CDR3 is TGTGCCAGCACTTCATCCGGTCCCTACGAGCAGTACTTC. This encodes CASTSSGPYEQYF.

The table lists this clone with a few counts. V gene TRBV7-2 combines with J gene TRBJ1-2; TRBD1 matches at 8 bases. The V and J ends lost 6 bases and 4 bases, in that order; junction bases with no gene match: 4. The CDR3 sequence is 13 residues long. CDR1 is SGHTA, CDR2 FQGNSA, per germline. The DNA of the CDR3 is TGTGCCAGCAGGTCGGACAGGGTCTATGGCTACACCTTC. It encodes CASRSDRVYGYTF.

This clone was seen just once. The V gene is TRBV9, the J gene TRBJ1-1, with 7 bases that match TRBD1. V was pared by 2 bases and J by 10 bases, with 11 bases of the junction left unmatched. CDR3 length equals 14 residues. The germline CDR1 and CDR2 sequences are SGDLS and YYNGEE. The CDR3 loop reads CASSVGDGQELAFF. The DNA of the CDR3 is TGTGCCAGCAGCGTCGGGGACGGACAGGAACTAGCTTTCTTT.

This chain links TRBV10-3 with TRBJ1-2; 8 bases line up with TRBD1. The CDR3 is 14 residues long. Looked up from germline, CDR1 is ENHRY and CDR2 is SYGVKD. The junction had 7 bases not matched to a gene; V was cut back by 3 bases and J by 7 bases. CDR3 protein: CAISDGQGLSGYTF. In nucleotides, the CDR3 is TGTGCCATCAGTGATGGACAGGGTTTATCTGGCTACACCTTC.

The chain employs TRBV5-1 and TRBJ1-6; D is undetermined. The germline V and J ends were trimmed by 0 bases and 7 bases, with 5 bases remaining between them. Per germline, CDR1 SGHRS and CDR2 YFSETQ. This CDR3 has 13 amino acids. The CDR3 DNA reads TGCGCCAGCAGCTTGGAACGGAATTCACCCCTCCACTTT. It codes for CASSLERNSPLHF.

The genes are TRBV7-6 and TRBJ2-3, with 8 bases matching TRBD1. The CDR3 length is 15 residues. Looked up from germline, CDR1 is SGHVS and CDR2 is FNYEAQ. V was pared by 5 bases and J by 2 bases, with 6 bases of the junction left unmatched. CDR3 bases: TGTGCCAGCAGCCCCGGGACAGGATACACAGATACGCAGTATTTT. Its translation: CASSPGTGYTDTQYF.

This clone was seen a few times. The chain carries TRBV19 and TRBJ1-1; 11 bases agree with TRBD1. The CDR3 is made up of 13 amino acids. From germline, CDR1 is LNHDA and CDR2 SQIVND (reference sequence). The V and J ends lost 7 bases and 11 bases, in that order; junction bases with no gene match: 9. The CDR3 sequence is CASNPDRGRWAFF. Written as DNA, the CDR3 is TGTGCCAGTAATCCGGACAGGGGGCGATGGGCTTTCTTT.

This clone was counted between two and nine times. The chain joins TRBV7-2 to TRBJ2-5; 7 nucleotides align to TRBD2. Looked up from germline, CDR1 is SGHTA and CDR2 is FQGNSA. V dropped 7 bases and J dropped 7; count of bases not matched to a gene: 12. CDR3 length equals 14 residues. The CDR3 DNA follows: TGTGCCAGCACCCCCCTCGCGGGGAGGGGGACCCAGTACTTC. It codes for CASTPLAGRGTQYF.

The rearrangement uses TRBV5-6 and TRBJ1-2, with D unclear. The CDR3 is 12 amino acids. V lost 5 bases and J lost 8, with 13 bases in between. Germline CDR1 SGHDT, CDR2 YYEEEE. CDR3 DNA sequence: TGTGCCAGCAGGCGGACTTCTGGAGGCTACACCTTC. Amino acids: CASRRTSGGYTF. Variable domain in full (rest from reference TRBV5-6 and TRBJ1-2): DAGVTQSPTHLIKTRGQQVTLRCSPKSGHDTVSWYQQALGQGPQFIFQYYEEEERQRGNFPDRFSGHQFPNYSSELNVNALLLGDSALYLCASRRTSGGYTFGSGTRLTVV.

This chain links TRBV15 with TRBJ1-1; tentative D call: TRBD1 (5 bases). The CDR3 extends over 14 amino acids. The V end was cut by 1 base, the J end by 2 bases, with 8 bases between. Germline loops: CDR1 LNHNV, CDR2 YYDKDF (reference sequence). CDR3 sequence: CATSRAGYNTEAFF. The DNA for the CDR3 is TGTGCCACCAGCAGAGCAGGGTATAACACTGAAGCTTTCTTT.

V usage is TRBV6-6 and J usage is TRBJ2-2, with D uncertain. With 1 base removed from V and 3 bases from J, the gap between germline ends came to 6 bases. This CDR3 is 14 amino acids long. CDR1 MNHNY and CDR2 SVGAGI come from the germline V gene (reference sequence). In DNA, the CDR3 is TGTGCCAGCAGTTACTTGGCATACACCGGGGAGCTGTTTTTT. Its translation is CASSYLAYTGELFF.

The V call is TRBV15, the J call TRBJ1-2; 10 nucleotides agree with TRBD1. CDR3 length: 16 amino acids. The germline V gene has CDR1 LNHNV and CDR2 YYDKDF (reference sequence). V was clipped by 4 bases and J by 7 bases; unmatched bases: 12. DNA for the CDR3: TGTGCCACCAGCAATCCCACTTCGGGACAGGGGTTTGGCTACACCTTC. It is translated as CATSNPTSGQGFGYTF.

This clone has only one observation. The rearrangement joins TRBV9 to TRBJ1-3; D is undetermined. V gave up 0 bases and J gave up 2 bases, with 12 bases separating them. Looked up from germline, CDR1 is SGDLS and CDR2 is YYNGEE. The CDR3 is 16 amino acids. The CDR3 loop is CASSVAHPGPGNTIYF. The CDR3 DNA follows: TGTGCCAGCAGCGTAGCCCACCCAGGCCCTGGAAACACCATATATTTT.

V gene TRBV3-1 (or the pseudogene TRBV3-2) combines with J gene TRBJ2-1, with TRBD1 identical over 7 bases. Looked up from germline, CDR1 is LGHDT and CDR2 is YNNKEL (reference sequence). The CDR3 runs 14 residues. Germline trimming cut 6 bases from V and 8 bases from J; bases unmatched to any gene: 10. The DNA for the CDR3 is TGTGCCAGCAGACGACAGGGTGGGTGGGATGAGCAGTTCTTC. Translation: CASRRQGGWDEQFF.

The chain links TRBV5-1 to TRBJ2-2; a weak D match, TRBD2 (5 bases). The CDR3 has 14 amino acids. Germline values: CDR1 SGHRS, CDR2 YFSETQ. Trimming removed 1 base from V and 2 bases from J, with 6 bases in between. CDR3 bases: TGCGCCAGCAGCTTGAGCGGTAACACCGGGGAGCTGTTTTTT. Its translation: CASSLSGNTGELFF.

The rearrangement joins TRBV6-5 to TRBJ2-7; D unclear. Trimming took 7 bases from V and 5 from J, leaving 9 bases between them. Germline assignment: CDR1 MNHEY and CDR2 SVGAGI. The CDR3 runs 11 residues. The CDR3 reads CASNTVDEQYF. The CDR3 bases are TGTGCCAGCAACACCGTCGACGAGCAGTACTTC.